These 29 T cell receptor beta chains share one sample of origin, sequenced in a study of blood T cells in healthy people across ages. Using a J-beta primer mix together with a sample-barcoded 5' primer, a second PCR was run for about 6 to 12 cycles. TCRdb re-called the 5' RACE reads with MiXCR, one entry per CDR3 protein. The table lists 1.5 million to 2 million distinct CDR3 sequences, just under 50% of them singletons. Sequenced input: blood. Source of these receptors: a woman in her thirties or forties in good health.

The gene calls are TRBV5-1 and TRBJ2-1; D could derive from TRBD1 or TRBD2 (6 bases each). The CDR3 loop spans 17 amino acids. V was pared by 2 bases and J by 8 bases, with 23 bases between. Germline V gives CDR1 SGHRS, CDR2 YFSETQ. CDR3 protein: CASSLNRGTGRLDEQFF. CDR3 sequence (DNA): TGCGCCAGCAGCTTAAACAGAGGAACAGGGAGGTTGGATGAGCAGTTCTTC.

The V and J genes are TRBV4-1 and TRBJ2-1; D is possibly TRBD2 (7 bases). This CDR3 is built from 16 residues. V gave up 0 bases and J gave up 3 bases, with 12 bases separating them. CDR1 and CDR2 (germline): MGHRA, YSYEKL. The CDR3 region has the DNA TGCGCCAGCAGCCAAGAAGGCGGGGGCGTCTACAATGAGCAGTTCTTC. This encodes CASSQEGGGVYNEQFF.

This clonotype was observed a few times. The V call is TRBV4-2, the J call TRBJ2-6; D is perhaps TRBD2 (6 bases). The germline V gene has CDR1 LGHNA and CDR2 YNFKEQ. This CDR3 region has 18 residues. The germline V and J ends were trimmed by 1 base and 0 bases, with 13 bases remaining between them. Here the CDR3 reads CASSQAEGPVSGANVLTF. DNA for the CDR3: TGTGCCAGCAGCCAAGCGGAGGGGCCGGTCTCTGGGGCCAACGTCCTGACTTTC.

The chain combines TRBV7-2 with TRBJ2-6, with D uncertain. Germline V gene data show CDR1 as SGHTA and CDR2 as FQGNSA. The CDR3 is 17 amino acids. V lost 5 bases and J 0 bases, leaving 14 bases between the germline ends. The CDR3 loop reads CASSPSGRVSGANVLTF. In nucleotides, the CDR3 is TGTGCCAGCAGCCCGTCCGGTCGGGTCTCTGGGGCCAACGTCCTGACTTTC.

The chain links TRBV4-2 to TRBJ2-7; D is perhaps TRBD1 (5 bases). Germline CDR1 reads LGHNA; CDR2 reads YNFKEQ. The CDR3 has 13 amino acids. The ends were cut back, 8 bases at V and 0 bases at J, with 11 bases in the middle. The CDR3 DNA follows: TGTGCCAGCCTGGACACTGACTCCTACGAGCAGTACTTC. It codes for CASLDTDSYEQYF.

The rearrangement links TRBV6-2 or TRBV6-3 to TRBJ2-5; the match to TRBD2 covers 12 bases. Germline assignment: CDR1 MNHEY and CDR2 SVGEGT. This CDR3 has 19 residues. Trimming removed 2 bases from V and 2 bases from J; junction bases left unmatched: 12. CDR3 nucleotide sequence: TGTGCCAGCAGTTACCCCGGACTAGCGGGGACCCGTTGGCAAGAGACCCAGTACTTC. Translating gives CASSYPGLAGTRWQETQYF.

This chain connects TRBV6-2 or TRBV6-3 to TRBJ1-2; D remains ambiguous. The ends were cut back, 5 bases at V and 5 bases at J, with 18 bases in the middle. Germline V gene sequence: CDR1 MNHEY, CDR2 SVGEGT. The CDR3 sequence is 15 residues long. The chain's CDR3 is CASSPGGALEYGYTF. The CDR3 DNA is TGTGCCAGCAGTCCCGGCGGAGCACTGGAGTATGGCTACACCTTC.

J is TRBJ1-1 and V is TRBV7-3; D is perhaps TRBD1 (5 bases). Trimming removed 1 base from V and 2 bases from J, with 11 bases in between. This CDR3 is 15 amino acids long. In germline, CDR1 is SGHTA, CDR2 FQGTGA. The CDR3 here is CASSLIGGPNTEAFF. In DNA form, the CDR3 reads TGTGCCAGCAGCTTAATTGGGGGACCTAACACTGAAGCTTTCTTT.

This chain links TRBV7-9 with TRBJ1-2; possibly TRBD1 for D (5 bases). The length of the CDR3 is 15 residues. V lost 8 bases and J 6 bases, leaving 22 bases between the germline ends. Germline CDR1 SEHNR, CDR2 FQNEAQ (reference sequence). DNA for the CDR3: TGTGCCAGCTCGGGACGGCAGGGCGTTTTTGATGGCTACACCTTC. Translated: CASSGRQGVFDGYTF.

V gene TRBV20-1 combines with J gene TRBJ1-2; D possibly corresponds to TRBD1 (6 bases). CDR1 is DFQATT and CDR2 is SNEGSKA in the germline V gene (reference sequence). V gave up 2 bases and J gave up 2 bases, with 18 bases separating them. The CDR3 extends over 16 amino acids. The DNA for the CDR3 is TGCAGTGCTAGAAAACACAGGGTATTTTCCAACTATGGCTACACCTTC. This sequence encodes CSARKHRVFSNYGYTF.

The rearrangement uses TRBV7-9 and TRBJ2-4; the match to TRBD1 covers 7 bases. The J call may be mistaken, given a closer DNA end match to TRBJ2-5. The CDR3 loop spans 17 amino acids. Germline V gene data show CDR1 as SEHNR and CDR2 as FQNEAQ (reference sequence). This chain's CDR3 is CASSSVLSRDSQETQYF. The CDR3 bases are TGTGCCAGCAGCTCGGTGCTCTCCCGGGACAGTCAAGAGACCCAGTACTTC.

The genes are TRBV6-5 and TRBJ2-6; D gene ambiguous. The CDR3 sequence is 17 residues long. The ends were cut back, 4 bases at V and 1 base at J, with 14 bases in the middle. Germline V lookup: CDR1 MNHEY, CDR2 SVGAGI. CDR3 sequence: CASSSRKVGSGANVLTF. DNA of the CDR3: TGTGCCAGCAGTTCCCGGAAGGTTGGATCTGGGGCCAACGTCCTGACTTTC.

The chain couples TRBV7-2 to TRBJ2-3, with 8 positions matching TRBD2. J lost 8 bases, V lost 5 bases, and 15 bases had no gene match. Germline-derived CDR1 and CDR2 are SGHTA and FQGNSA. This CDR3 is 16 amino acids long. The CDR3 DNA is TGTGCCAGCAGCCCCCGTGCGGGGGGCCCTTCCGGTACGCAGTATTTT. This encodes CASSPRAGGPSGTQYF.

In regard to this clonotype: An end of the junction differs from the germline gene, which may be a read error. The CDR3 region has the DNA TGTGCCAGCCTGGGGGAAGTCGGCTGCACCTTC. The encoded protein is CASLGEVGCTF. The rearrangement joins TRBV6-2 or TRBV6-3 to TRBJ1-2, with D possibly matching TRBD1 (5 bases). The CDR3 sequence is 11 residues long. Germline CDR1 and CDR2: MNHEY and SVGEGT.

The chain joins TRBV29-1 to TRBJ2-1; 10 positions agree with TRBD2. V lost 5 bases and J lost 7; bases outside the gene matches: 8. Germline assignment: CDR1 SQVTM and CDR2 ANQGSEA. The CDR3 has 14 residues. The DNA for the CDR3 is TGCAGCGTTAGAAGCGGGGGGGCAGGAAATGAGCAGTTCTTC. Its protein is CSVRSGGAGNEQFF.

This clonotype was counted between two and nine times. The chain has TRBV4-3 and TRBJ1-6; unclear D gene. V lost 4 bases and J lost 9, with 13 bases in between. Per germline, CDR1 LGHNA and CDR2 YSLEER. This CDR3 is 14 amino acids long. The CDR3 sequence: CASSLSGGASPLHF. CDR3 coding DNA: TGCGCCAGCAGCCTGTCGGGCGGTGCTTCACCCCTCCACTTT.

V and J are TRBV20-1 and TRBJ2-1; 8 bases are a match to TRBD1. Per germline, CDR1 DFQATT and CDR2 SNEGSKA (reference sequence). The V and J ends lost 8 bases and 4 bases, in that order; junction bases with no gene match: 10. This CDR3 contains 14 residues. This chain's CDR3 is CSTLQDRAYNEQFF. In nucleotides, the CDR3 is TGCAGTACTCTACAGGACAGGGCTTACAATGAGCAGTTCTTC.

About this clonotype: It may be a read error: a sequence one base away is much more abundant. V and J are TRBV20-1 and TRBJ2-3; 7 nucleotides agree with TRBD1. Germline assignment: CDR1 DFQATT and CDR2 SNEGSKA (reference sequence). The CDR3 is made up of 15 amino acids. After removal of 5 bases from V and 2 bases from J, the junction contained 10 bases not matched to a gene. This CDR3 reads CSAFRDSEATDTQYF. As DNA, the CDR3 is TGCAGTGCTTTCCGGGACAGCGAGGCCACAGATACGCAGTATTTT.

The chain recombines TRBV7-2 with TRBJ2-3; 12 positions agree with TRBD1. Germline CDR1 reads SGHTA; CDR2 reads FQGNSA. The CDR3 has 15 residues. Trimming cost V 5 bases and J 4 bases; bases outside gene matches: 4. The CDR3, as DNA: TGTGCCAGCAGCGCGGGACAGGGGGCGGCAGATACGCAGTATTTT. As protein: CASSAGQGAADTQYF. The complete variable domain, with remaining parts taken from reference TRBV7-2 and TRBJ2-3, reads GAGVSQSPSNKVTEKGKDVELRCDPISGHTALYWYRQSLGQGLEFLIYFQGNSAPDKSGLPSDRFSAERTGGSVSTLTIQRTQQEDSAVYLCASSAGQGAADTQYFGPGTRLTVL.

The chain carries TRBV15 and TRBJ2-7; possibly TRBD2 for D (7 bases). CDR3 length: 16 residues. V gave up 1 base and J gave up 2 bases, with 15 bases separating them. Per germline, CDR1 LNHNV and CDR2 YYDKDF (reference sequence). CDR3 protein: CATSRGNREGPYEQYF. CDR3 nucleotides: TGTGCCACCAGCAGAGGTAACAGGGAGGGCCCCTACGAGCAGTACTTC.

This rearrangement joins TRBV6-1 to TRBJ2-3, with no clear D. The CDR3 has 12 amino acids. Germline CDR1 and CDR2: MNHNS and SASEGT. V was pared by 5 bases and J by 6 bases, with 9 bases between. The DNA of the CDR3 is TGTGCCAGCAGTATTAGTTGGGATACGCAGTATTTT. This encodes CASSISWDTQYF.

This rearrangement joins TRBV6-5 to TRBJ2-5; D might be TRBD1 (7 bases). The CDR3 extends over 16 amino acids. CDR1 is MNHEY, CDR2 SVGAGI, per germline. V was clipped by 3 bases and J by 5 bases, with 19 bases between them. Here the CDR3 reads CASSYQAGGSAETQYF. The CDR3 region has the DNA TGTGCCAGCAGTTATCAGGCAGGGGGGTCCGCTGAGACCCAGTACTTC.

In the case of this clonotype: A read error may produce the germline difference seen at one junction end. This rearrangement joins TRBV7-2 to TRBJ2-5, with D perhaps being TRBD1 or TRBD2 (5 bases each). The CDR3 has 13 residues. Germline V CDR1 and CDR2: SGHTA, FQGNSA. The CDR3 nucleotides read TGTGCCAGCACCTTACGGGGCATTAATGAGCAGTACTTC. Translation: CASTLRGINEQYF.

This clonotype has only a few counts. This rearrangement joins TRBV7-2 to TRBJ2-1; the D gene is possibly TRBD1 (5 bases). This CDR3 is built from 12 residues. Trimming left V 7 bases short and J 7 bases short, with 11 bases between. Per germline, CDR1 SGHTA and CDR2 FQGNSA. The CDR3 bases are TGTGCCAGCAACATAAACAGGAATGAGCAGTTCTTC. Protein product: CASNINRNEQFF. The whole variable domain, remainder taken from reference TRBV7-2 and TRBJ2-1, is GAGVSQSPSNKVTEKGKDVELRCDPISGHTALYWYRQSLGQGLEFLIYFQGNSAPDKSGLPSDRFSAERTGGSVSTLTIQRTQQEDSAVYLCASNINRNEQFFGPGTRLTVL.

CDR3: CASSLSGRGQGYTF. The CDR3 region has the DNA TGTGCCAGCAGTTTATCGGGGAGGGGGCAAGGCTACACCTTC. This chain joins TRBV27 and TRBJ1-2, with 7 bases lining up with TRBD1. Germline trimming cut 0 bases from V and 8 bases from J; bases unmatched to any gene: 6. The CDR3 runs 14 residues. CDR1 and CDR2 from the germline V gene are MNHEY and SMNVEV (reference sequence).

This chain links TRBV5-6 with TRBJ1-6; D perhaps matches TRBD1 (5 bases). V was trimmed by 5 bases and J by 0 bases, leaving 12 bases between them. This CDR3 has 16 amino acids. CDR1 SGHDT and CDR2 YYEEEE come from the germline V gene. CDR3 sequence reads: CASRRDRSSYNSPLHF. CDR3 bases: TGTGCCAGCAGGCGGGACCGTAGCTCCTATAATTCACCCCTCCACTTT.

In this sample, this clonotype turned up once. J is TRBJ2-1 and V is TRBV5-1; 9 nucleotides align to TRBD2. Germline lookup yields CDR1 SGHRS and CDR2 YFSETQ. This CDR3 comprises 17 residues. The V segment lost 2 bases and the J segment 0 bases; nucleotides outside the gene matches: 6. Written as DNA, the CDR3 is TGCGCCAGCAGCTTTGGCGGGGGGGCTGTCTCCTACAATGAGCAGTTCTTC. Translated, it gives CASSFGGGAVSYNEQFF.

This clonotype occurred a few times. The rearrangement uses TRBV20-1 and TRBJ2-7; D might be TRBD1 (5 bases). In germline, CDR1 is DFQATT, CDR2 SNEGSKA (reference sequence). Trimming shortened V by 2 bases and J by 4 bases, and 9 bases separated the two germline ends. CDR3 size: 12 residues. CDR3 loop: CSARYQGYEQYF. The CDR3 DNA is TGCAGTGCTAGATATCAGGGTTACGAGCAGTACTTC.

This clonotype has only one observation. V is TRBV5-1 and J is TRBJ2-5; D is perhaps TRBD2 (5 bases). This CDR3 region has 15 residues. The germline V and J ends were trimmed by 2 bases and 2 bases, with 13 bases remaining between them. Germline V gene data show CDR1 as SGHRS and CDR2 as YFSETQ. The CDR3 loop reads CASSFSGLSQETQYF. CDR3 nucleotide sequence: TGCGCCAGCAGCTTCAGCGGACTTTCACAAGAGACCCAGTACTTC.